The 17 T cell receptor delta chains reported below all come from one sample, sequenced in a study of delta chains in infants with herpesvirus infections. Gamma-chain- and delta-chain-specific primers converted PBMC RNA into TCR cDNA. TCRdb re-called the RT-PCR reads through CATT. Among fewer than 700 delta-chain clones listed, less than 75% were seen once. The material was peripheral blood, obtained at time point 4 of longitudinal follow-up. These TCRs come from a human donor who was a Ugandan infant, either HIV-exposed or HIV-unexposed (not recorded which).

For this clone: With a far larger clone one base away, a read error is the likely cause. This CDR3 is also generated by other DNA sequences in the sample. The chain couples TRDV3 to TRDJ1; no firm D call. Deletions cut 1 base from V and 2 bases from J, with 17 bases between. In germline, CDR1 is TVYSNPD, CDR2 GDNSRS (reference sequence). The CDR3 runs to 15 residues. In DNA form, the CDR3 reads TGTGCCTTTATAAATCCATACTGTCTTACCGATAAACTCATCTTT. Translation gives CAFINPYCLTDKLIF.

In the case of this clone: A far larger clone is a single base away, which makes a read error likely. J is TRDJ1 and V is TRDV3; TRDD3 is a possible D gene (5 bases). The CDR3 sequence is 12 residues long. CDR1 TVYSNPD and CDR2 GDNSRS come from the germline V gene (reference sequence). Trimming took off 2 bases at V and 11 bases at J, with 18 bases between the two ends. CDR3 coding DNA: TGTGCCTTTGCTACAGTGGGGACGAGTCTCATCTTT. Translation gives CAFATVGTSLIF.

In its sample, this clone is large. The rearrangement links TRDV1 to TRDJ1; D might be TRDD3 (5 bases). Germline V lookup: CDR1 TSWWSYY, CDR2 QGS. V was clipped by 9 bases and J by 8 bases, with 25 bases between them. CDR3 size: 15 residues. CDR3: CALLNWDVWARKLIF. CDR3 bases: TGTGCTCTGCTCAATTGGGATGTTTGGGCTCGGAAACTCATCTTT.

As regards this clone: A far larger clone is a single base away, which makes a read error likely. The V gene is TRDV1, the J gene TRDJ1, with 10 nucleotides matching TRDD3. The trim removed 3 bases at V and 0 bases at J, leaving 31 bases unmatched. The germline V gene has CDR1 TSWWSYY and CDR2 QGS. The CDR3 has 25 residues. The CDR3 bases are TGTGCTCTTGGGGATCGAAACTCCTTCCTCCATTTGACCGTACTGGGGGATTCTCACACCGATAAACTCATCTTT. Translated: CALGDRNSFLHLTVLGDSHTDKLIF.

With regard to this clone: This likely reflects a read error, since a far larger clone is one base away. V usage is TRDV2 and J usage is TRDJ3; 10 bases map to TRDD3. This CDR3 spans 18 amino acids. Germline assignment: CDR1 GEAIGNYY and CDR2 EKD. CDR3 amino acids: CACDTLGDSSWDTRKMFF. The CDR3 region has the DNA TGTGCCTGTGACACTCTGGGGGATAGCTCCTGGGACACCCGAAAGATGTTTTTC.

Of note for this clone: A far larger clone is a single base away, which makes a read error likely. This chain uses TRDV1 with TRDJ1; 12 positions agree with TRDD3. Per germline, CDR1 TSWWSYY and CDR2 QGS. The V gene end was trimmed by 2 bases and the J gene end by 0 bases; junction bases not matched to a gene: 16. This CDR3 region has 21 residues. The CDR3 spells CALGEGTSWGIRRTYTDKLIF. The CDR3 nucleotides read TGTGCTCTTGGGGAAGGCACCAGCTGGGGGATACGTAGGACGTACACCGATAAACTCATCTTT.

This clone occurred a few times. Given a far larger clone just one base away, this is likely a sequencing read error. The DNA for the CDR3 is TGTGCCCCCGTCGGCTTGGGGGATGTCGGACTCATCTTT. Encoded protein: CAPVGLGDVGLIF. The chain employs TRDV3 and TRDJ1, with 8 bases aligning to TRDD3. Germline V lookup: CDR1 TVYSNPD, CDR2 GDNSRS (reference sequence). The CDR3 is made up of 13 amino acids. V was pared by 5 bases and J by 10 bases, with 15 bases of the junction left unmatched.

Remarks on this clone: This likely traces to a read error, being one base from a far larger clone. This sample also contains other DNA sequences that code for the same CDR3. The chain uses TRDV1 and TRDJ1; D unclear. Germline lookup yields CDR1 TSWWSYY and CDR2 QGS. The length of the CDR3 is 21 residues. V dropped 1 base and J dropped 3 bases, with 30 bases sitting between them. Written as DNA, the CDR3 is TGTGCTCTTGGGGAACCCGTTGATATGCCGTCCGGGCACTTCGGTGCCGATAAACTCATCTTT. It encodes CALGEPVDMPSGHFGADKLIF.

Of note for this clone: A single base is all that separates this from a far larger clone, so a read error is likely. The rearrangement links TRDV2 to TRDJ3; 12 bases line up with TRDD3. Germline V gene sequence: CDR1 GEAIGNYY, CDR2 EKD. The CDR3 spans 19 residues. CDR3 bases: TGTGCCTGTGACGAACTGGGGGATACCAGCTCCTGGGACGCCCGACAGATGTTTTTC. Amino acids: CACDELGDTSSWDARQMFF.

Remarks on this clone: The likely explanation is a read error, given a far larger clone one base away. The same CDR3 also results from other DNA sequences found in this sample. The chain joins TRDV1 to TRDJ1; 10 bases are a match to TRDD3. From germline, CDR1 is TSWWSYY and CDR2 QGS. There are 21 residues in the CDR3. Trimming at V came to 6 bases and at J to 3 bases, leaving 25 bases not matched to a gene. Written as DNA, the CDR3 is TGTGCTCTTGGAGAATGGGCCCGGGCATCCCCATTACTGGGGGATTCCGATAAACTCATCTTT. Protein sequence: CALGEWARASPLLGDSDKLIF.

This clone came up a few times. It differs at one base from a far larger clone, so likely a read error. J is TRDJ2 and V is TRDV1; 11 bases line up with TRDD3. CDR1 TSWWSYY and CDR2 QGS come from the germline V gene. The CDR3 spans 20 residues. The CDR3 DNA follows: TGTGCTCTTGGGGAAGATCCTATCTGGGGGATACCTCCTTTGATAGCACAACTCTTCTTT. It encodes CALGEDPIWGIPPLIAQLFF.

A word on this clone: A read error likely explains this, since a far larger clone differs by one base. CDR3 nucleotides: TGTGCTCTTGGAACCCCGCGGAGGAGGGGGGACTGGGGGATACTTGCGGTGTGGACAGCACAACTCTTCTTT. This gives the protein CALGTPRRRGDWGILAVWTAQLFF. The chain has TRDV1 and TRDJ2; 12 positions match TRDD3. This CDR3 spans 24 amino acids. V was clipped by 6 bases and J by 4 bases; unmatched bases: 30. Germline values: CDR1 TSWWSYY, CDR2 QGS.

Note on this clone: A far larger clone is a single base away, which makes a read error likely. CDR3 sequence (DNA): TGTGCTCTTAGGGTTCCCCCTTCCTACTTTGGACTGGGGAAGCGGATCGATAAACTCATCTTT. It encodes CALRVPPSYFGLGKRIDKLIF. The chain carries TRDV1 and TRDJ1, with TRDD2 matching over 9 bases. The V gene end was trimmed by 8 bases and the J gene end by 4 bases; junction bases not matched to a gene: 29. The length of the CDR3 is 21 residues. Germline CDR1 TSWWSYY, CDR2 QGS.

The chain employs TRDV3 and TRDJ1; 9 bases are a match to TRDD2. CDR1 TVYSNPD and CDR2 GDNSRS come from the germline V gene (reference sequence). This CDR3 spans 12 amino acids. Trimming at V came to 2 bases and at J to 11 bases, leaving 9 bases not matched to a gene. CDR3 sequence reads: CAFGAFLHSLIF. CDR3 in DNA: TGTGCCTTTGGGGCCTTCCTACACTCTCTCATCTTT.

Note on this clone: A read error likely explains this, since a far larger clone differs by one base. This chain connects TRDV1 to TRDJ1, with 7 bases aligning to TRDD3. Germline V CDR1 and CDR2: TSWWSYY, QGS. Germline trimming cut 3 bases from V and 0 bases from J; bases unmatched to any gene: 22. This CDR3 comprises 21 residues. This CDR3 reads CALGELRLLAALGTDTDKLIF. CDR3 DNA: TGTGCTCTTGGGGAGCTCCGTCTTCTCGCCGCACTGGGGACGGACACCGATAAACTCATCTTT.

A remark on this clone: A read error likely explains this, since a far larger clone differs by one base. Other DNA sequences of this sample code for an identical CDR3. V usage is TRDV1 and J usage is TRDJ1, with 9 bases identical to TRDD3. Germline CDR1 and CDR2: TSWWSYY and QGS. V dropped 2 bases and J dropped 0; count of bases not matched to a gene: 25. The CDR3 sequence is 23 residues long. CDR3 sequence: CALGETRTTIYWGKLYYTDKLIF. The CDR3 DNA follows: TGTGCTCTTGGGGAAACCCGCACTACAATTTACTGGGGGAAACTCTACTACACCGATAAACTCATCTTT.

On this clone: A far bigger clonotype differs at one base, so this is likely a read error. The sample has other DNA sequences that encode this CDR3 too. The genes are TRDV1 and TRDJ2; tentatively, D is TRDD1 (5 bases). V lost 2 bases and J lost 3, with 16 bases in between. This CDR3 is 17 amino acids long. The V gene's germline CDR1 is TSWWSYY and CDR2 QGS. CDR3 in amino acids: CALGESYSCVLTAQLFF. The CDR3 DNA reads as TGTGCTCTTGGGGAATCATATAGTTGCGTACTGACAGCACAACTCTTCTTT.